One sample yielded the 10 T cell receptor beta chains listed below, sequenced in a study of shared clonotypes between healthy human individuals. Data came from immunoSEQ multiplex PCR; TCRdb stores just in-frame clones and leaves some out. Among some 530,000 clones listed, approximately 81% were seen once. Specimen: PBMCs. The receptors come from a middle-aged woman in good health. Some clones in this sample may be carry-over from other donors' samples.

To note about this clone: Since a far larger clone is one base different, this is likely a read error. Distinct nucleotide sequences in the sample also encode this CDR3. V and J are TRBV10-3 and TRBJ1-5; D is uncertain. Germline V CDR1 and CDR2: ENHRY, SYGVKD. The CDR3 covers 13 residues. CDR3 in DNA: TGTGCAATCAGTGGAGAGCGCAATCAGCCCCAGCATTTT. Residues: CAISGERNQPQHF.

V usage is TRBV18 and J usage is TRBJ2-3, with 10 bases aligning to TRBD1. The ends lost 3 bases at V and 5 bases at J; junction bases unmatched: 8. The CDR3 has 16 amino acids. CDR1 and CDR2 from the germline V gene are KGHSH and LQKENI. The CDR3 protein is CASSPTTGGWRDTQYF. The DNA of the CDR3 is TGTGCCAGCTCACCGACGACAGGGGGCTGGAGAGATACGCAGTATTTT.

V gene TRBV28 combines with J gene TRBJ2-7; TRBD2 might be the D (6 bases). The CDR3 totals 11 residues. V was cut by 7 bases and J by 4 bases, with 8 bases left in between. The germline V gene has CDR1 MDHEN and CDR2 SYDVKM. The CDR3: CASMGGYEQYF. In DNA form, the CDR3 reads TGTGCCAGCATGGGGGGATACGAGCAGTACTTC.

This clone has only one observation. The chain joins TRBV28 to TRBJ2-7; 8 nucleotides agree with TRBD1. After removal of 7 bases from V and 0 bases from J, the junction contained 11 bases not matched to a gene. Per the germline V gene, CDR1 is MDHEN and CDR2 is SYDVKM. CDR3 size: 16 residues. CDR3 nucleotides: TGTGCCAGCAACCCCAGGGGGCATCCCATCTCCTACGAGCAGTACTTC. This gives the protein CASNPRGHPISYEQYF.

The chain recombines TRBV27 with TRBJ2-7, with a tentative D call TRBD1 (6 bases). The CDR3 covers 16 residues. V was pared by 11 bases and J by 3 bases, with 26 bases between. Germline assignment: CDR1 MNHEY and CDR2 SMNVEV (reference sequence). CDR3 sequence: CAASDRSEVDGYEQYF. In DNA form, the CDR3 reads TGTGCCGCCTCCGACAGGTCCGAGGTGGATGGCTACGAGCAGTACTTC.

The J gene is TRBJ2-5, the V gene TRBV5-5, with 12 bases lining up with TRBD2. The ends lost 4 bases at V and 6 bases at J; junction bases unmatched: 1. CDR3 length: 13 residues. Germline CDR1 reads SGHKS; CDR2 reads YYEKEE (reference sequence). For the CDR3, the DNA is TGTGCCAGCAGCACTAGCGGGAGGCAGACCCAGTACTTC. Residues: CASSTSGRQTQYF. The variable domain in full, completed from reference TRBV5-5 and TRBJ2-5, reads DAGVTQSPTHLIKTRGQQVTLRCSPISGHKSVSWYQQVLGQGPQFIFQYYEKEERGRGNFPDRFSARQFPNYSSELNVNALLLGDSALYLCASSTSGRQTQYFGPGTRLLVL.

Details on this clone: One junction end does not reproduce the germline sequence, and a read error may be involved. This rearrangement joins TRBV25-1 to TRBJ2-2, with D tentatively TRBD1 (6 bases). The CDR3 sequence is 13 residues long. Germline CDR1 is MGHDK and CDR2 is SYGVNS. The CDR3, as DNA: TGTACCAGCAAAAGGGGGAGCACCGGGGAGCTGTTTTTT. Translating gives CTSKRGSTGELFF.

The chain carries TRBV4-3 and TRBJ1-2; TRBD1 agrees at 10 bases. Germline lookup yields CDR1 LGHNA and CDR2 YSLEER. The CDR3 spans 15 residues. Trimming took 2 bases from V and 2 from J; bases not matched to a gene: 2. DNA of the CDR3: TGCGCCAGCAGCCAACGGACAGGGGGGAACTATGGCTACACCTTC. Translated, it gives CASSQRTGGNYGYTF.

This clone was counted once. Only one base separates this from a far larger clonotype, so it likely reflects a read error. This rearrangement joins TRBV14 to TRBJ2-7; 8 bases are a match to TRBD1. CDR3 length equals 15 residues. Germline lookup yields CDR1 SGHDN and CDR2 FVKESK. The CDR3 loop is CASSLDRGSSYEQHF. The CDR3 coding sequence is TGTGCCAGCAGCCTAGACAGGGGAAGCTCCTACGAGCAGCACTTC.

A remark on this clone: The likely explanation is a read error, given a far larger clone one base away. Other DNA variants within this sample encode the same CDR3. This rearrangement joins TRBV4-3 to TRBJ2-2; the match to TRBD1 covers 8 bases. Germline V CDR1 and CDR2: LGHNA, YSLEER. This CDR3 is built from 16 residues. V shed 2 bases, J shed 11 bases, and the junction held 13 bases outside the gene matches. The CDR3, as DNA: TGCGCCAGCAGCCAACAGGGGGCTACGGATGGCGGTGAGCTGTTTTTT. It specifies CASSQQGATDGGELFF.